The 5 T cell receptor beta chains below come from one sample, sequenced in a study of blood T cell repertoires in COVID-19. TCRdb's table, derived via immunoSEQ multiplex PCR, lists solely in-frame clones and lacks some. This table holds approximately 80,000 clones, around 76% found once. Sequencing was done on a sample of peripheral blood. These receptors all stem from a human donor in a cohort sampled during active COVID-19.

The chain joins TRBV6-2 or TRBV6-3 to TRBJ2-7, with D maybe TRBD2 (5 bases). Germline CDR1 and CDR2: MNHEY and SVGEGT. The CDR3 is 15 amino acids. The V gene lost 4 bases and the J gene lost 2 bases, with 15 bases spanning the gap. CDR3 nucleotides: TGTGCCAGCAGTTCATGGACTCTCGACCCCTACGAGCAGTACTTC. This sequence encodes CASSSWTLDPYEQYF.

This clone was observed a single time. The chain joins TRBV6-2 or TRBV6-3 to TRBJ2-3; TRBD1 matches 8 bases. Trimming at V came to 5 bases and at J to 9 bases, leaving 1 base not matched to a gene. Germline values: CDR1 MNHEY, CDR2 SVGEGT. There are 11 residues in the CDR3. This CDR3 reads CASSQGATQYF. For the CDR3, the DNA is TGTGCCAGCAGTCAGGGGGCGACGCAGTATTTT.

The chain uses TRBV4-1 and TRBJ2-1, with 11 bases matching TRBD2. The length of the CDR3 is 17 residues. V was clipped by 1 base and J by 2 bases; unmatched bases: 4. CDR1 and CDR2 (germline): MGHRA, YSYEKL. The CDR3 bases are TGCGCCAGCAGCCAAGTAGCGGGGGGGGACGCCTACAATGAGCAGTTCTTC. As protein: CASSQVAGGDAYNEQFF.

The V and J genes are TRBV7-9 and TRBJ1-1, with unresolved D. The CDR3 spans 14 residues. The V end lost 1 base, the J end lost 0 bases, and 6 bases lay between the germline ends. Germline V gives CDR1 SEHNR, CDR2 FQNEAQ (reference sequence). CDR3 protein: CASSLGGMNTEAFF. The CDR3 DNA reads TGTGCCAGCAGCTTAGGCGGCATGAACACTGAAGCTTTCTTT.

CDR3 in DNA: TGTGCCAGCAGCGCGACCGGGACAGGGGATGAAAAACTGTTTTTT. It codes for CASSATGTGDEKLFF. The V gene is TRBV7-3, the J gene TRBJ1-4; TRBD1 aligns across 10 bases. CDR3 length: 15 amino acids. Germline assignment: CDR1 SGHTA and CDR2 FQGTGA. The junction had 6 bases not matched to a gene; V was cut back by 5 bases and J by 6 bases.